The clone carrying this TCR beta chain was observed at least ten times. Antigen unknown. This specimen comes from a study of spatial heterogeneity in lung cancer. Findings and limits, study-wide: Follow-up blood showed ubiquitous expanded tumor TCRs less than blood at resection did.

TCRdb reanalysed the 5' RACE reads using MiXCR and keeps one entry per CDR3 protein. The repertoire has approximately 100,000 distinct CDR3 sequences, roughly 21% of them found once; the top ten carry 20% to 25%. Specified time point: blood at routine non-recurrence follow-up after resection. Researchers sequenced whole RNA taken from tumor, nontumor lung or frozen PBMC without sorting. Germline V gives CDR1 SGDLS, CDR2 YYNGEE. This CDR3 has 12 residues. V was shortened by 4 bases and J by 1 base, with 5 bases between the two germline ends. The source is a male donor with early-stage non-small cell lung cancer. The starting material was PBMCs, obtained at follow-up. The rearrangement uses TRBV9 and TRBJ1-1; unclear D gene. DNA for the CDR3: TGTGCCAGCAGCAACGAGAACACTGAAGCTTTCTTT. This codes for CASSNENTEAFF. Variable domain in full (rest from reference TRBV9 and TRBJ1-1): DSGVTQTPKHLITATGQRVTLRCSPRSGDLSVYWYQQSLDQGLQFLIQYYNGEERAKGNILERFSAQQFPDLHSELNLSSLELGDSALYFCASSNENTEAFFGQGTRLTVV.